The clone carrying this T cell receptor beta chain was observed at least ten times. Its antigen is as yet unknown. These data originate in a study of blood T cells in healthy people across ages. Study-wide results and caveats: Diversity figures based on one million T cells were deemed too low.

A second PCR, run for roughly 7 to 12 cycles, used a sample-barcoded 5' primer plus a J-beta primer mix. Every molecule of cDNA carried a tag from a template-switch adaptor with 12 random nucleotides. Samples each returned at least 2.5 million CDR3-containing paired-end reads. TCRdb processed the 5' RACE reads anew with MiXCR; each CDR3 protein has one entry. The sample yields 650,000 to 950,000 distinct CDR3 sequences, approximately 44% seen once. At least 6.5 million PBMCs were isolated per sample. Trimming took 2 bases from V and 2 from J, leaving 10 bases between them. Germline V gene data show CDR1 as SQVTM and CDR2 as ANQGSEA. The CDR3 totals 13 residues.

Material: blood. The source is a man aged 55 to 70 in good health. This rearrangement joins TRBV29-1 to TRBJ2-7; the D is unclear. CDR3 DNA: TGCAGCGTTGAATTGGGCCAGCCCTACGAGCAGTACTTC. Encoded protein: CSVELGQPYEQYF.